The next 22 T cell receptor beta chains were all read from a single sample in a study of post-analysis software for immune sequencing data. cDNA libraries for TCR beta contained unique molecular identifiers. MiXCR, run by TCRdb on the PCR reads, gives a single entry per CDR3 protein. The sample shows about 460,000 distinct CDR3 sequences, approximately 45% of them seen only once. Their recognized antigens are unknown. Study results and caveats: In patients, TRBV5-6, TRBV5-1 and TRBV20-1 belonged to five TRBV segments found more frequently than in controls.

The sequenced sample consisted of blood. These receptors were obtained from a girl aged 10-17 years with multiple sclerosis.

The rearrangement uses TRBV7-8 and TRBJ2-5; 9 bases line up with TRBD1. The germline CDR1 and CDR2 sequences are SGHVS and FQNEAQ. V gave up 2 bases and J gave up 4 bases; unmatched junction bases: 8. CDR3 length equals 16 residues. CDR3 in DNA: TGTGCCAGCAGCTTAACTAGGACAGGGGCAGGAGAGACCCAGTACTTC. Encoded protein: CASSLTRTGAGETQYF.

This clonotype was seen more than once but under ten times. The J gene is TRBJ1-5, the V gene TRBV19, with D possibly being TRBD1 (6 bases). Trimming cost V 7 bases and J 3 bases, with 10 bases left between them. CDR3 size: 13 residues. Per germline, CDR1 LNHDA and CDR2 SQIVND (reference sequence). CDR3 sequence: CASKKGDNQPQHF. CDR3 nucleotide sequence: TGTGCCAGTAAGAAGGGGGACAATCAGCCCCAGCATTTT.

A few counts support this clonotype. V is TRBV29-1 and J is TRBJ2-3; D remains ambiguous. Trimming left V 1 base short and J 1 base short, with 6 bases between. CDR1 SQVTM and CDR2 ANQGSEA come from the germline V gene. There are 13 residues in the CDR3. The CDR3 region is CSVEVQGTDTQYF. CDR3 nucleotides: TGCAGCGTTGAAGTTCAGGGCACAGATACGCAGTATTTT.

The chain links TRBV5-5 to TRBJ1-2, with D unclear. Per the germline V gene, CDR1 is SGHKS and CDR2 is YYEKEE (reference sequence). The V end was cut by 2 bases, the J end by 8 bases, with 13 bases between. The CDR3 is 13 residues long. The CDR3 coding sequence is TGTGCCAGCAGCTTCGAGATGATGGGAGGCTACACCTTC. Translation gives CASSFEMMGGYTF.

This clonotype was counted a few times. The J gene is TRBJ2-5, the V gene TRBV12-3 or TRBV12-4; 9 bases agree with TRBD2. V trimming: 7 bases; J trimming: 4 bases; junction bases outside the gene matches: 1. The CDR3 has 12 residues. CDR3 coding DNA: TGTGCCAGCAAACTAGCGGGAGAGACCCAGTACTTC. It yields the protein CASKLAGETQYF.

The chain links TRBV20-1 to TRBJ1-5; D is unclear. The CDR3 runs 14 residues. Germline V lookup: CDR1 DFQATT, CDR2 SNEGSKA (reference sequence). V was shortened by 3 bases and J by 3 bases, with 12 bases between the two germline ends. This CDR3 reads CSASSSQPNQPQHF. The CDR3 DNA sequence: TGCAGTGCTAGTTCATCACAGCCCAATCAGCCCCAGCATTTT.

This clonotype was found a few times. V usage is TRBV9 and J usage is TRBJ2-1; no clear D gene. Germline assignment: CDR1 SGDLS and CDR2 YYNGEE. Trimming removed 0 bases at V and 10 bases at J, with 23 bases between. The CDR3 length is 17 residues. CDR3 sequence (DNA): TGTGCCAGCAGCGTAGGGTTGCGGTCCGAAACCAGGAACGAGCAGTTCTTC. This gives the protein CASSVGLRSETRNEQFF. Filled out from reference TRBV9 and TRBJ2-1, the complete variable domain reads DSGVTQTPKHLITATGQRVTLRCSPRSGDLSVYWYQQSLDQGLQFLIQYYNGEERAKGNILERFSAQQFPDLHSELNLSSLELGDSALYFCASSVGLRSETRNEQFFGPGTRLTVL.

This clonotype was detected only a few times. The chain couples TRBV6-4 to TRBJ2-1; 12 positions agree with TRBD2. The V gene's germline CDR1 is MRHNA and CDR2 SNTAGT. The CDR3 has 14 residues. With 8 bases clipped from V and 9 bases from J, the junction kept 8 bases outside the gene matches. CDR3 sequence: CASASGTSGSEQFF. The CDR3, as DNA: TGTGCCAGCGCATCCGGGACTAGCGGGTCTGAGCAGTTCTTC.

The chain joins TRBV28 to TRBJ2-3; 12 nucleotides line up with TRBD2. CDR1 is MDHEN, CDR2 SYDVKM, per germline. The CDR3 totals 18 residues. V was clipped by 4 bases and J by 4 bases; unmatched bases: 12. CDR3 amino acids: CASSSPRASGRGSDTQYF. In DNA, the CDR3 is TGTGCCAGCAGTTCCCCCCGAGCTAGCGGGAGGGGGTCAGATACGCAGTATTTT.

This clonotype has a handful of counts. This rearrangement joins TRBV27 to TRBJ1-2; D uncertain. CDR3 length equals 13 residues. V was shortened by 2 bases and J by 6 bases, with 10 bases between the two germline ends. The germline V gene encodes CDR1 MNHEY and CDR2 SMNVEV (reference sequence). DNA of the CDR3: TGTGCCAGCAGTTTAGACGGGATTAATGGCTACACCTTC. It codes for CASSLDGINGYTF.

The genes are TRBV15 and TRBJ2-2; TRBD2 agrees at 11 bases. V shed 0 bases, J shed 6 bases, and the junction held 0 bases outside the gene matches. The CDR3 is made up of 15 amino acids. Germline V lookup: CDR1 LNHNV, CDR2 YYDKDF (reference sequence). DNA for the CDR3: TGTGCCACCAGCAGAGAACTAGCGGGAGCCGGGGAGCTGTTTTTT. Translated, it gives CATSRELAGAGELFF.

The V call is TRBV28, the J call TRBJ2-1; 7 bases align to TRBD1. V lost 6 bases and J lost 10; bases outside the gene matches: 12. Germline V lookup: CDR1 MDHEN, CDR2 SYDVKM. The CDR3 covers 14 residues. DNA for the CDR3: TGTGCCAGCAGGTTAGGGACAGTGAACATGGAGCAGTTCTTC. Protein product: CASRLGTVNMEQFF.

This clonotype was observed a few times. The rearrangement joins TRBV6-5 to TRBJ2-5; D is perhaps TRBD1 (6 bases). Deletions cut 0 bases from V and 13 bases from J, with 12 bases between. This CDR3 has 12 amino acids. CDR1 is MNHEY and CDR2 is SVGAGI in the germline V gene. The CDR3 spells CASSYSRGRTYF. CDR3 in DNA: TGTGCCAGCAGTTACTCGAGGGGGAGAACGTACTTC.

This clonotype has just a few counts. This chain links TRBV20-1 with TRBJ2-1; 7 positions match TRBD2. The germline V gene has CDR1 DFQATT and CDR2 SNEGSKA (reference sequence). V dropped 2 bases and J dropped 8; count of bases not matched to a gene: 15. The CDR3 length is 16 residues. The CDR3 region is CSARPTKRDILHEQFF. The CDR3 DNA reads TGCAGTGCTAGACCAACGAAGCGGGATATTCTCCATGAGCAGTTCTTC.

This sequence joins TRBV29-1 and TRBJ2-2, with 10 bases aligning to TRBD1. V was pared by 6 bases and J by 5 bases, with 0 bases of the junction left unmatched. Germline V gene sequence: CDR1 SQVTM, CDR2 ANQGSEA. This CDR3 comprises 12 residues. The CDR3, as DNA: TGCAGCGTGGACAGGGGGACCGGGGAGCTGTTTTTT. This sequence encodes CSVDRGTGELFF.

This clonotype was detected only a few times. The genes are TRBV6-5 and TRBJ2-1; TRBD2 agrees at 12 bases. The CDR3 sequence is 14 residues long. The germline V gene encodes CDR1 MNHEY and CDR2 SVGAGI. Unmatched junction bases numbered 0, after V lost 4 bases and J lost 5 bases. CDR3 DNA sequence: TGTGCCAGCAGTTCTAGCGGGAGGGACAATGAGCAGTTCTTC. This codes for CASSSSGRDNEQFF.

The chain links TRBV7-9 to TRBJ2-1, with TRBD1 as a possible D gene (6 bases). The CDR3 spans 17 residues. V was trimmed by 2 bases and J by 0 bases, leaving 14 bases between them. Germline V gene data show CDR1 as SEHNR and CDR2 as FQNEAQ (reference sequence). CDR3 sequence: CASSLTQGRSSYNEQFF. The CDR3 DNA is TGTGCCAGCAGCTTAACCCAGGGGCGGAGCTCCTACAATGAGCAGTTCTTC.

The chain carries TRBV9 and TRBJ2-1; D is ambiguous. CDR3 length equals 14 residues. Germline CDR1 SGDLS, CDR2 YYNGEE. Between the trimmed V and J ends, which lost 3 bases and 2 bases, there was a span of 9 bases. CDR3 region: CASSAPIAYNEQFF. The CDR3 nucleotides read TGTGCCAGCAGCGCTCCGATAGCCTACAATGAGCAGTTCTTC. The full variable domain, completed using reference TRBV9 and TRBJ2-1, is DSGVTQTPKHLITATGQRVTLRCSPRSGDLSVYWYQQSLDQGLQFLIQYYNGEERAKGNILERFSAQQFPDLHSELNLSSLELGDSALYFCASSAPIAYNEQFFGPGTRLTVL.

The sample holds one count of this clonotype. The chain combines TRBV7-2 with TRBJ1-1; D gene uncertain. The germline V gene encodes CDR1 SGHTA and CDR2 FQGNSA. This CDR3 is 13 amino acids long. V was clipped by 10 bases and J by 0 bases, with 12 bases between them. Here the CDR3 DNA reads TGTGCCACCACGCAGTTAGTGAACACTGAAGCTTTCTTT. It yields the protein CATTQLVNTEAFF.

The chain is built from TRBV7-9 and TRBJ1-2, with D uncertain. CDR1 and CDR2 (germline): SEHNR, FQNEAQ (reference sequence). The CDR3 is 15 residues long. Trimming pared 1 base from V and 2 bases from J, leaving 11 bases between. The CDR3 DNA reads TGTGCCAGCAGCTTAGAGGGAGGGCCCAACTATGGCTACACCTTC. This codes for CASSLEGGPNYGYTF.

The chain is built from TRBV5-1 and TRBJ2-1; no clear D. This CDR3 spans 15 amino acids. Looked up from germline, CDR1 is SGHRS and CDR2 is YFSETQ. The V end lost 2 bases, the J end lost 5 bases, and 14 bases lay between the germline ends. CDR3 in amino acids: CASSFASDKNNEQFF. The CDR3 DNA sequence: TGCGCCAGCAGCTTCGCCAGCGACAAGAACAATGAGCAGTTCTTC.

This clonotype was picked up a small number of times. The DNA of the CDR3 is TGTGCCAGCAGTTGGACTCTGCGGGAGGCTAGCACAGATACGCAGTATTTT. It encodes CASSWTLREASTDTQYF. The J gene is TRBJ2-3, the V gene TRBV27, with TRBD2 matching over 8 bases. Germline CDR1 and CDR2: MNHEY and SMNVEV (reference sequence). After removal of 4 bases from V and 0 bases from J, the junction contained 9 bases not matched to a gene. The CDR3 loop spans 17 amino acids.